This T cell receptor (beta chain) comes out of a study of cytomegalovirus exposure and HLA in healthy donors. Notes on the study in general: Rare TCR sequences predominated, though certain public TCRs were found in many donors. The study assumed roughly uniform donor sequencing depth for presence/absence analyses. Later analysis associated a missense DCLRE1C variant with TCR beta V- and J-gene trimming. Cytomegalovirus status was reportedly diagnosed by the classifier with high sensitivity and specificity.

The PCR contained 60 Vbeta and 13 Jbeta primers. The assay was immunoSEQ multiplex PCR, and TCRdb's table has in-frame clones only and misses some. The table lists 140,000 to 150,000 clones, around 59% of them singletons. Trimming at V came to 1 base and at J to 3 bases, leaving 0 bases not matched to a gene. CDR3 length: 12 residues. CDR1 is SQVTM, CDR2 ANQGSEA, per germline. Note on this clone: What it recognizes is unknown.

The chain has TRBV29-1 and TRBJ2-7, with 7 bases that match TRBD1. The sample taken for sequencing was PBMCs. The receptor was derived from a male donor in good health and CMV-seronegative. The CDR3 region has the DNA TGCAGCGTTGAAGGGACAGGCTACGAGCAGTACTTC. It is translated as CSVEGTGYEQYF.